This entry lists 10 T cell receptor beta chains sequenced from one sample in a study of shared clonotypes between healthy human individuals. The assay was immunoSEQ multiplex PCR, and TCRdb's table has in-frame clones only and misses some. In the table there are around 2,100,000 clones, about 95% of which are singletons. Naivety among CD8 cells was defined by CD45RO negativity and positive CCR7 selection, thereby excluding terminally differentiated effector memory CD45RA+ cells. Sequences were obtained from naive CD8+ T cells sorted from blood. The origin of the receptors is a man between 18 and 35 years old in good health.

The chain couples TRBV18 to TRBJ2-5, with D perhaps assigned TRBD1 or TRBD2 (6 bases each). V gave up 6 bases and J gave up 1 base, with 24 bases separating them. The germline V gene has CDR1 KGHSH and CDR2 LQKENI. The CDR3 length is 18 residues. The CDR3 DNA reads TGTGCCAGCTCCCCTCAGGGTCCGGGGGCAACTGCCCAAGAGACCCAGTACTTC. Its protein is CASSPQGPGATAQETQYF.

This chain uses TRBV6-6 with TRBJ2-3; D unresolved. The CDR3 sequence is 13 residues long. Germline CDR1 and CDR2: MNHNY and SVGAGI (reference sequence). Trimming removed 6 bases from V and 5 bases from J, with 12 bases in between. The CDR3 loop is CASSLNRVDTQYF. The CDR3 DNA follows: TGTGCCAGCAGCCTAAATCGAGTAGATACGCAGTATTTT.

The rearrangement joins TRBV5-4 to TRBJ2-7; 7 bases are a match to TRBD2. Germline loops: CDR1 SGHNT, CDR2 YYREEE (reference sequence). This CDR3 is built from 14 residues. The trim removed 3 bases at V and 3 bases at J, leaving 6 bases unmatched. The CDR3 loop is CASSWGGGDYEQYF. The DNA of the CDR3 is TGTGCCAGCAGCTGGGGCGGGGGTGACTACGAGCAGTACTTC.

This chain connects TRBV5-1 to TRBJ1-1; D unresolved. Trimming cost V 3 bases and J 1 base, with 13 bases left between them. The germline CDR1 and CDR2 sequences are SGHRS and YFSETQ. The length of the CDR3 is 15 residues. The CDR3 loop is CASSSNDGWNTEAFF. The CDR3 coding sequence is TGCGCCAGCAGCTCCAATGATGGGTGGAACACTGAAGCTTTCTTT.

The chain recombines TRBV7-9 with TRBJ2-7, with D perhaps matching TRBD2 (5 bases). Germline V gene sequence: CDR1 SEHNR, CDR2 FQNEAQ (reference sequence). There are 14 residues in the CDR3. The ends were cut back, 7 bases at V and 3 bases at J, with 16 bases in the middle. CDR3 residues: CASTDPTRGYEQYF. CDR3 DNA: TGTGCCAGCACGGACCCCACACGGGGCTACGAGCAGTACTTC.

This chain uses TRBV6-6 with TRBJ2-2; no firm D call. The germline gives CDR1 MNHNY, CDR2 SVGAGI (reference sequence). The CDR3 is 13 amino acids. V lost 4 bases and J 5 bases, leaving 8 bases between the germline ends. The CDR3, as DNA: TGTGCCAGCAGTTTTCTCTATACCGGGGAGCTGTTTTTT. Encoded protein: CASSFLYTGELFF.

The rearrangement links TRBV18 to TRBJ2-1; TRBD2 aligns across 14 bases. Per germline, CDR1 KGHSH and CDR2 LQKENI. The CDR3 covers 19 residues. With 7 bases clipped from V and 0 bases from J, the junction kept 11 bases outside the gene matches. CDR3 protein: CASLAGTSGSPSSYNEQFF. The CDR3 DNA is TGTGCCAGCTTGGCCGGGACTAGCGGGAGCCCTAGCTCCTACAATGAGCAGTTCTTC.

The chain combines TRBV6-5 with TRBJ2-5; 10 bases align to TRBD1. CDR3 size: 15 residues. Trimming at V came to 4 bases and at J to 5 bases, leaving 7 bases not matched to a gene. CDR1 MNHEY and CDR2 SVGAGI come from the germline V gene. This chain's CDR3 is CASSSGTGAFETQYF. CDR3 DNA sequence: TGTGCCAGCAGTTCCGGGACAGGGGCTTTTGAGACCCAGTACTTC.

This clone has only one observation. This chain connects TRBV4-1 to TRBJ2-7, with 9 bases matching TRBD1. The J segment lost 2 bases and the V segment lost 3 bases, leaving 5 bases of the junction unmatched. CDR3 size: 15 residues. Germline V gene data show CDR1 as MGHRA and CDR2 as YSYEKL. The DNA for the CDR3 is TGCGCCAGCAGCCACACAGGGGGCGGACCCTACGAGCAGTACTTC. Translated: CASSHTGGGPYEQYF.

Of note for this clone: This same CDR3 is encoded by further DNA sequences in the sample. This chain's CDR3 is CASSFGGTEAFF. In nucleotides, the CDR3 is TGTGCCAGCAGCTTCGGGGGGACTGAAGCTTTCTTT. The chain carries TRBV5-4 and TRBJ1-1; tentative D call: TRBD1 (5 bases). The CDR3 has 12 amino acids. V shed 2 bases and J shed 5 bases, with 7 bases lying between them. Germline V gives CDR1 SGHNT, CDR2 YYREEE (reference sequence).